Each of the 11 T cell receptor beta chains below was sequenced from the same sample in a study of beta chain features in type 1 diabetes. Expressed TCRB transcripts got sequenced, as all isolated RNA was reverse transcribed. Libraries were prepared by immunoSEQ multiplex PCR; TCRdb keeps only in-frame clonotypes and omits some of them. Among roughly 300,000 clones listed, 13% to 15% were seen once. Study-wide points: Within each of all four CD4+ subsets, Type 1 diabetes patients had TCRB CDR3s that were moderately but significantly shorter.

Their recognized antigens are unknown. The sample comprised naive CD4+ T cells from blood. The receptor source for this set is a man aged 25 to 40 with type 1 diabetes.

This clone showed up just a few times. The rearrangement links TRBV28 to TRBJ1-5; the D is unclear. V lost 10 bases to trimming and J lost 2 bases, with 6 bases between them. The CDR3 sequence is 11 residues long. Germline CDR1 and CDR2: MDHEN and SYDVKM. In nucleotides, the CDR3 is TGTGCCACCCTCGGCAATCAGCCCCAGCATTTT. The encoded protein is CATLGNQPQHF.

This chain uses TRBV4-2 with TRBJ1-4; 10 nucleotides agree with TRBD1. Germline CDR1 LGHNA, CDR2 YNFKEQ. The ends lost 0 bases at V and 3 bases at J; junction bases unmatched: 4. The CDR3 is 17 amino acids. CDR3 in amino acids: CASSQETGGWANEKLFF. CDR3 coding DNA: TGTGCCAGCAGCCAAGAGACAGGGGGCTGGGCTAATGAAAAACTGTTTTTT.

This clone was detected only a few times. J is TRBJ2-3 and V is TRBV19; 9 bases map to TRBD2. This CDR3 has 14 residues. V lost 4 bases and J lost 5; bases outside the gene matches: 4. Germline V gives CDR1 LNHDA, CDR2 SQIVND (reference sequence). For the CDR3, the DNA is TGTGCCAGTAGTAGCGGGAGGGCCTTAGATACGCAGTATTTT. As protein: CASSSGRALDTQYF.

The chain links TRBV6-5 to TRBJ2-7, with TRBD1 identical over 8 bases. CDR3 size: 13 residues. Germline CDR1 MNHEY, CDR2 SVGAGI. J was trimmed by 4 bases and V by 4 bases; bases with no gene match: 3. CDR3 nucleotides: TGTGCCAGCAGTTTCCGGACAGGGTACGAGCAGTACTTC. Amino acid sequence: CASSFRTGYEQYF.

The table lists this clone with a count of one. J is TRBJ2-7 and V is TRBV7-3, with 10 bases matching TRBD2. The CDR3 length is 15 residues. The V gene end was trimmed by 4 bases and the J gene end by 3 bases; junction bases not matched to a gene: 6. From germline, CDR1 is SGHTA and CDR2 FQGTGA. The CDR3 protein is CASSSLAGGIYEQYF. In nucleotides, the CDR3 is TGTGCCAGCAGCTCTTTAGCGGGAGGAATCTACGAGCAGTACTTC.

This clone showed up just a few times. The chain recombines TRBV9 with TRBJ1-5; the D gene is possibly TRBD1 (5 bases). The germline CDR1 and CDR2 sequences are SGDLS and YYNGEE. V was clipped by 4 bases and J by 6 bases, with 14 bases between them. CDR3 size: 14 residues. DNA of the CDR3: TGTGCCAGCAGCCCACGGGACTTCGGTCAGCCCCAGCATTTT. Its protein product is CASSPRDFGQPQHF.

The chain joins TRBV9 to TRBJ2-2; TRBD1 is a possible D gene (5 bases). The V end was cut by 0 bases, the J end by 5 bases, with 14 bases between. The CDR3 covers 16 residues. CDR1 and CDR2 from the germline V gene are SGDLS and YYNGEE. The CDR3 here is CASSVATVRVTGELFF. The CDR3 DNA reads as TGTGCCAGCAGCGTAGCTACGGTCAGGGTGACCGGGGAGCTGTTTTTT.

The chain has TRBV27 and TRBJ1-5; D gene unclear. Trimming stripped 4 bases from V and 9 bases from J, with 13 bases between. Germline CDR1 MNHEY, CDR2 SMNVEV (reference sequence). The CDR3 runs to 13 residues. DNA for the CDR3: TGTGCCAGCAGTTCAGGACCGGGAGGGCCCCAGCATTTT. Translating gives CASSSGPGGPQHF.

This rearrangement joins TRBV9 to TRBJ1-5, with 8 bases lining up with TRBD1. V was pared by 0 bases and J by 5 bases, with 4 bases of the junction left unmatched. Germline CDR1 reads SGDLS; CDR2 reads YYNGEE. The CDR3 is 15 residues long. The CDR3: CASSVGQGADQPQHF. In DNA form, the CDR3 reads TGTGCCAGCAGCGTAGGCCAGGGGGCCGATCAGCCCCAGCATTTT.

This clone was recorded a few times. The V gene is TRBV5-4, the J gene TRBJ2-5, with a possible D match to TRBD2 (6 bases). The length of the CDR3 is 15 residues. CDR1 and CDR2 from the germline V gene are SGHNT and YYREEE (reference sequence). Trimming shortened V by 4 bases and J by 9 bases, and 22 bases separated the two germline ends. CDR3: CASSPWGERSRAQYF. The DNA for the CDR3 is TGTGCCAGCAGCCCATGGGGGGAACGGTCTAGGGCCCAGTACTTC.

This clone appeared a few times. CDR3 loop: CASSSDFSGGEAFF. In DNA form, the CDR3 reads TGTGCCAGCAGTTCCGATTTCTCTGGCGGGGAAGCTTTCTTT. This chain connects TRBV28 to TRBJ1-1; D unresolved. Per the germline V gene, CDR1 is MDHEN and CDR2 is SYDVKM. The CDR3 contains 14 residues. Trimming removed 4 bases at V and 8 bases at J, with 17 bases between. Full variable domain (missing parts from reference TRBV28 and TRBJ1-1): DVKVTQSSRYLVKRTGEKVFLECVQDMDHENMFWYRQDPGLGLRLIYFSYDVKMKEKGDIPEGYSVSREKKERFSLILESASTNQTSMYLCASSSDFSGGEAFFGQGTRLTVV.